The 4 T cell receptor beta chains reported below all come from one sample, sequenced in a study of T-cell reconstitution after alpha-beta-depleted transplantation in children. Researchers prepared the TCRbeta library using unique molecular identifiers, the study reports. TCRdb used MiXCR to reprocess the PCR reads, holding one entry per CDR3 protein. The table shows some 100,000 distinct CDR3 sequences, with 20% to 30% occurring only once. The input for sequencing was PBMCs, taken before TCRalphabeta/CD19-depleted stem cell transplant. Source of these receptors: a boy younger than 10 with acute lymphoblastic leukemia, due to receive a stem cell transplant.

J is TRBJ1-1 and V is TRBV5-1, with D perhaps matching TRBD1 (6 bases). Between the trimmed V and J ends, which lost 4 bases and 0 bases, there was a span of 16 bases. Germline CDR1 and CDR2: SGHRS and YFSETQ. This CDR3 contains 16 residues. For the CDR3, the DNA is TGCGCCAGCAGCGACTTCCTCCGGGGGCTGAACACTGAAGCTTTCTTT. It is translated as CASSDFLRGLNTEAFF.

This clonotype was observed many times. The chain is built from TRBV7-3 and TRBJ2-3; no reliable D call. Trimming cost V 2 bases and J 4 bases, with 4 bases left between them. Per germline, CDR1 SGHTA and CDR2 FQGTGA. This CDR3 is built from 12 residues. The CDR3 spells CASSLLADTQYF. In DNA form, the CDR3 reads TGTGCCAGCAGCTTACTAGCAGATACGCAGTATTTT. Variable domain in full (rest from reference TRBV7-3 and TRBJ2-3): GAGVSQTPSNKVTEKGKYVELRCDPISGHTALYWYRQSLGQGPEFLIYFQGTGAADDSGLPNDRFFAVRPEGSVSTLKIQRTERGDSAVYLCASSLLADTQYFGPGTRLTVL.

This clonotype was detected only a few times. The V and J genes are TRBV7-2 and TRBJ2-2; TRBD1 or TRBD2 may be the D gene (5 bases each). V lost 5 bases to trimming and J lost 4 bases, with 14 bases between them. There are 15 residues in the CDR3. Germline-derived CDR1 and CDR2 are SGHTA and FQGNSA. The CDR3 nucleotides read TGTGCCAGCAGCAGAAGGGGTGGGAGCACCGGGGAGCTGTTTTTT. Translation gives CASSRRGGSTGELFF.

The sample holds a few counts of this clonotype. In nucleotides, the CDR3 is TGCGCCAGCAGCCACGGACAGAAGAACACTGAAGCTTTCTTT. It specifies CASSHGQKNTEAFF. This chain connects TRBV4-1 to TRBJ1-1; maybe TRBD1 (6 bases). V lost 3 bases, J lost 1 base, and 9 bases lay in between. Looked up from germline, CDR1 is MGHRA and CDR2 is YSYEKL. This CDR3 has 14 residues.